The rows below give T cell receptor beta chains drawn from one sample of a study of blood T cell repertoires in COVID-19. Libraries were prepared by immunoSEQ multiplex PCR; TCRdb keeps only in-frame clonotypes and omits some of them. The table lists fewer than 45,000 clones, 85% to 90% of them singletons. Material for sequencing was peripheral blood. All receptors derive from a man between 60 and 75 years old with active or convalescent COVID-19. CDR3s include the opening cysteine and the closing phenylalanine or tryptophan.

V gene	CDR3 protein
TRBV2	CASSGQRNTEAFF
TRBV19	CASSIPGGRETQYF
TRBV5-6	CASTGTPGLRQYF
TRBV2	CASRHLTGAGANVLTF
TRBV5-4	CASTVAGGGSGEQYF
TRBV5-6	CASSLFDEQFF
TRBV5-1	CASSLETGAYGYTF
TRBV6-5	CAAPKRGTEAFF
TRBV6-5	CASSRTDSTDTQYF
TRBV30	CAWLISRHSYEQYF
TRBV7-9	CASSLTGTTGELFF
TRBV5-1	CASSLAGLASYEQYF
TRBV21-1	CASSMEGAGAFYEQYF
TRBV28	CASTSTLGAGVSGYTF
TRBV28	CASIRDTNSGNTIYF
TRBV5-1	CASSLGTSRRVETQYF
TRBV2	CASTGQGRETQYF
TRBV28	CASSPRGSKRVEQYF
TRBV5-4	CASSQITGAPQETQYF
TRBV6-1	CASSALSLRGPETQYF
TRBV7-2	CASSLRGRGNQPQHF
TRBV4-1	CASSYPASGRNNEQFF
TRBV21-1	CASSPGSGGLPGELFF
TRBV28	CASSLAGGSYEQYF
TRBV2	CASSIGRASDTQYF
TRBV4-2	CASSQEGSGSSDTQYF
TRBV18	CASSRDRGLPPLHF
TRBV24-1	CATSTQGGGTGELFF
TRBV4-1	CASSQGRWLAETNTGELFF
TRBV6-6	CASSKTGGGETQYF
TRBV28	CASSAVWREGETQYF
TRBV5-1	CASSTTTGKAEQYF
TRBV25-1	CASSSTRTGELFF
TRBV5-4	CASSLGGLASYNEQFF
TRBV15	CATSRDPGDRPGEQYF
TRBV11-3	CASSSGGAPYNEQFF
TRBV5-1	CASSLRGQATNEKLFF
TRBV5-4	CASSAWTGDLYEQYF
TRBV6-5	CASSYSDPGALGTQYF
TRBV28	CASSVPQEREVETQYF
TRBV6-6	CASSYEDRSISPLHF
TRBV20-1	CSASQGATGELFF
TRBV6-5	CASRAGTSGAYEQYF
TRBV7-2	CASSTKLREGETQYF
TRBV30	CAWGGGYNEQFF
TRBV19	CASSTNSKQGAGETQYF
TRBV6-2/TRBV6-3	CASSLTGPSGYQETQYF
TRBV7-2	CASSAGQGYGYTF
TRBV19	CASSSRQGRGTEAFF
TRBV5-1	CASSRTGGDNEQFF
TRBV5-6	CASSRTTSEQYF
TRBV6-5	CASSYPGTGASQYF
TRBV18	CASSPGGNRDQPQHF
TRBV11-2	CASSLARTATFNSPLHF
TRBV29-1	CSVNYRGNTEAFF
TRBV18	CASSLLVPSYNEQFF
TRBV14	CASSPTILGFDSPYNSPLHF
TRBV11-2	CASSFPGRSGNTIYF
TRBV5-1	CASSFSNQETQYF
TRBV18	CASSRQGRTEAFF